This record concerns one T cell receptor beta chain sequence. The target antigen is unknown. Assay used: immunoSEQ multiplex PCR; TCRdb lists only in-frame clones, some missing. The table records roughly 33,000 clones, roughly 90% of them present only once. The sample comes from a study of T cells in localized non-small cell lung cancer. General study points: The study sequenced only one region of the tumor. As a result, intratumor heterogeneity could not be excluded and remains possible. Adjacent lung had a median about 57 of the 100 largest tumor clones. Longer overall survival accompanied higher blood T cell density. The study found T cell clonality highest in uninvolved adjacent lung, above tumor.

The sequence was collected from a man between 40 and 69 years old with stage I lung adenocarcinoma. Sequencing used peripheral blood, obtained before any cancer treatment.

This CDR3 is CASSRESRTDTQYF. The CDR3 region has the DNA TGTGCCAGCTCCCGGGAAAGTCGCACAGATACGCAGTATTTT. The chain has TRBV18 and TRBJ2-3, with D possibly being TRBD2 (5 bases). Trimming removed 6 bases from V and 1 base from J, with 11 bases in between. Germline V gene data show CDR1 as KGHSH and CDR2 as LQKENI. The CDR3 is 14 residues long.